This is a list of T cell receptor beta chains from one sample in a study of blood T cells in healthy people across ages. TCRdb called the 5' RACE reads again in MiXCR, with one record for every CDR3 protein. The sample shows fewer than 750,000 distinct CDR3 sequences, 45% to 60% of them seen only once. Sequencing was performed on blood. The source is a woman of 80 years or more in good health. CDR3s include the opening cysteine and the closing phenylalanine or tryptophan. Fields, in order: clone size, CDR3 length, J gene, D gene, V gene, CDR3 protein, CDR3 DNA. The D gene is left open where the match is weak. Part of the rows lack a size; the others show once, few, many or a class for expanded clones.

clone_size: .
cdr3_length: 16
j_call: TRBJ2-7
d_call: .
v_call: TRBV27
cdr3_aa: CASSSYQTGPGDEQYF
cdr3_nt: TGTGCCAGCAGTTCCTACCAAACAGGACCGGGCGACGAGCAGTACTTC

clone_size: .
cdr3_length: 12
j_call: TRBJ2-7
d_call: .
v_call: TRBV10-3
cdr3_aa: CASSGDVYEQYF
cdr3_nt: TGTGCCAGCTCGGGAGACGTCTACGAGCAGTACTTC

clone_size: .
cdr3_length: 15
j_call: TRBJ2-1
d_call: TRBD1
v_call: TRBV10-3
cdr3_aa: CAISGRGQGNNEQFF
cdr3_nt: TGTGCCATCAGTGGCCGCGGACAGGGTAACAATGAGCAGTTCTTC

clone_size: .
cdr3_length: 15
j_call: TRBJ2-7
d_call: .
v_call: TRBV5-5
cdr3_aa: CASSALRDFYYEQYF
cdr3_nt: TGTGCCAGCAGCGCCCTCCGGGACTTTTACTACGAGCAGTACTTC

clone_size: .
cdr3_length: 15
j_call: TRBJ2-6
d_call: .
v_call: TRBV12-3/TRBV12-4
cdr3_aa: CASSSQHSGANVLTF
cdr3_nt: TGTGCCAGCAGTTCCCAGCACTCTGGGGCCAACGTCCTGACTTTC

clone_size: .
cdr3_length: 12
j_call: TRBJ1-1
d_call: TRBD1
v_call: TRBV2
cdr3_aa: CASKETGSRTFF
cdr3_nt: TGTGCCAGCAAAGAGACAGGGAGTAGGACTTTCTTT

clone_size: .
cdr3_length: 15
j_call: TRBJ2-5
d_call: .
v_call: TRBV4-1
cdr3_aa: CASSQDVRGEGTQYF
cdr3_nt: TGCGCCAGCAGCCAAGATGTCAGGGGGGAAGGGACCCAGTACTTC

clone_size: many
cdr3_length: 12
j_call: TRBJ2-5
d_call: .
v_call: TRBV13
cdr3_aa: CASSLKEETQYF
cdr3_nt: TGTGCCAGCAGCTTAAAGGAGGAGACCCAGTACTTC

clone_size: .
cdr3_length: 14
j_call: TRBJ2-7
d_call: TRBD1
v_call: TRBV12-3/TRBV12-4
cdr3_aa: CASRLDRGHREQYF
cdr3_nt: TGTGCCAGCAGACTCGACAGGGGGCATCGGGAGCAGTACTTC

clone_size: many
cdr3_length: 15
j_call: TRBJ1-4
d_call: .
v_call: TRBV27
cdr3_aa: CASSFGWGSNEKLFF
cdr3_nt: TGTGCCAGCAGTTTCGGCTGGGGTTCTAATGAAAAACTGTTTTTT

clone_size: few
cdr3_length: 14
j_call: TRBJ1-5
d_call: .
v_call: TRBV2
cdr3_aa: CASSEVGSNQPQHF
cdr3_nt: TGTGCCAGCAGTGAGGTGGGTAGCAATCAGCCCCAGCATTTT

clone_size: .
cdr3_length: 15
j_call: TRBJ2-7
d_call: .
v_call: TRBV14
cdr3_aa: CASSPTSAPWNEQYF
cdr3_nt: TGTGCCAGCAGCCCTACGTCTGCACCCTGGAACGAGCAGTACTTC

clone_size: .
cdr3_length: 17
j_call: TRBJ2-5
d_call: .
v_call: TRBV18
cdr3_aa: CANSPLRGRVPEETQYF
cdr3_nt: TGTGCCAACTCACCCTTGAGGGGGAGAGTCCCTGAAGAGACCCAGTACTTC

clone_size: .
cdr3_length: 13
j_call: TRBJ1-1
d_call: .
v_call: TRBV12-3/TRBV12-4
cdr3_aa: CASSFSGQGGAFF
cdr3_nt: TGTGCCAGCAGTTTCTCGGGTCAGGGTGGAGCTTTCTTT

clone_size: few
cdr3_length: 14
j_call: TRBJ2-7
d_call: .
v_call: TRBV7-3
cdr3_aa: CASSLTDGAVEQYF
cdr3_nt: TGTGCCAGCAGCTTAACGGACGGGGCTGTCGAGCAGTACTTC

clone_size: .
cdr3_length: 17
j_call: TRBJ2-3
d_call: TRBD2
v_call: TRBV4-2
cdr3_aa: CASSQAQREALRDTQYF
cdr3_nt: TGTGCCAGCAGCCAAGCGCAGCGGGAGGCCCTTCGGGATACGCAGTATTTT

clone_size: once
cdr3_length: 16
j_call: TRBJ2-1
d_call: .
v_call: TRBV6-6
cdr3_aa: CASSTSPGAGYNEQFF
cdr3_nt: TGTGCCAGCAGTACGTCACCGGGAGCTGGCTACAATGAGCAGTTCTTC

clone_size: .
cdr3_length: 13
j_call: TRBJ2-5
d_call: .
v_call: TRBV7-2
cdr3_aa: CASSSTLYETQYF
cdr3_nt: TGTGCCAGCAGCTCAACTCTCTACGAGACCCAGTACTTC

clone_size: .
cdr3_length: 13
j_call: TRBJ2-2
d_call: .
v_call: TRBV29-1
cdr3_aa: CSVPEPNSGELFF
cdr3_nt: TGCAGCGTTCCCGAGCCGAATTCAGGGGAGCTGTTTTTT

clone_size: .
cdr3_length: 13
j_call: TRBJ2-3
d_call: .
v_call: TRBV5-4
cdr3_aa: CASSAISTDTQYF
cdr3_nt: TGTGCCAGCAGCGCCATCAGCACAGATACGCAGTATTTT

clone_size: .
cdr3_length: 17
j_call: TRBJ1-1
d_call: .
v_call: TRBV28
cdr3_aa: CASSPLRQLLMNTEAFF
cdr3_nt: TGTGCCAGCAGTCCTCTGAGACAGTTACTAATGAACACTGAAGCTTTCTTT

clone_size: many
cdr3_length: 14
j_call: TRBJ2-5
d_call: .
v_call: TRBV5-1
cdr3_aa: CASSFNTARETQYF
cdr3_nt: TGCGCCAGCAGCTTTAACACCGCCCGGGAGACCCAGTACTTC

clone_size: many
cdr3_length: 14
j_call: TRBJ2-3
d_call: .
v_call: TRBV5-1
cdr3_aa: CASSSDGRGDTQYF
cdr3_nt: TGCGCCAGCAGCTCGGACGGTCGAGGAGATACGCAGTATTTT

clone_size: many
cdr3_length: 14
j_call: TRBJ2-3
d_call: TRBD1
v_call: TRBV7-3
cdr3_aa: CASSSQGATDTQYF
cdr3_nt: TGTGCCAGCAGCTCACAGGGGGCCACAGATACGCAGTATTTT

clone_size: many
cdr3_length: 15
j_call: TRBJ2-7
d_call: .
v_call: TRBV7-2
cdr3_aa: CASSLNQATTYEQYF
cdr3_nt: TGTGCCAGCAGCTTAAATCAAGCAACGACCTACGAGCAGTACTTC

clone_size: .
cdr3_length: 15
j_call: TRBJ2-4
d_call: TRBD1
v_call: TRBV6-2/TRBV6-3
cdr3_aa: CASKPTGTGSGEQYF
cdr3_nt: TGTGCCAGCAAACCCACCGGGACAGGGTCGGGGGAGCAGTACTTC

clone_size: few
cdr3_length: 15
j_call: TRBJ2-1
d_call: TRBD2
v_call: TRBV27
cdr3_aa: CASSLGLAGGCKQFF
cdr3_nt: TGTGCCAGCAGTTTAGGACTAGCGGGGGGTTGTAAGCAGTTCTTC

clone_size: many
cdr3_length: 13
j_call: TRBJ2-2
d_call: .
v_call: TRBV7-3
cdr3_aa: CASSSRGTGELFF
cdr3_nt: TGTGCCAGCAGCTCCCGGGGTACCGGGGAGCTGTTTTTT

clone_size: .
cdr3_length: 15
j_call: TRBJ2-1
d_call: TRBD2
v_call: TRBV6-4
cdr3_aa: CASRASGGAGNEQFF
cdr3_nt: TGTGCCAGCAGAGCAAGCGGGGGGGCCGGTAATGAGCAGTTCTTC

clone_size: few
cdr3_length: 17
j_call: TRBJ2-2
d_call: .
v_call: TRBV27
cdr3_aa: CASSLYLASLNTGELFF
cdr3_nt: TGTGCCAGCAGTTTGTATCTTGCTAGTTTAAACACCGGGGAGCTGTTTTTT

clone_size: .
cdr3_length: 16
j_call: TRBJ2-1
d_call: .
v_call: TRBV7-3
cdr3_aa: CASSPSGRGTYNEQFF
cdr3_nt: TGTGCCAGCAGCCCATCGGGCAGAGGCACCTACAATGAGCAGTTCTTC

clone_size: .
cdr3_length: 12
j_call: TRBJ2-4
d_call: .
v_call: TRBV28
cdr3_aa: CASSTGEGIQYF
cdr3_nt: TGTGCCAGCTCCACAGGGGAGGGCATTCAGTACTTC

clone_size: .
cdr3_length: 13
j_call: TRBJ2-7
d_call: TRBD2
v_call: TRBV20-1
cdr3_aa: CSASTSGDYEQYF
cdr3_nt: TGCAGTGCTAGTACTAGCGGGGATTACGAGCAGTACTTC

clone_size: many
cdr3_length: 17
j_call: TRBJ2-4
d_call: .
v_call: TRBV28
cdr3_aa: CASSIQRGGVYKNIQYF
cdr3_nt: TGTGCCAGCAGCATTCAAAGGGGGGGGGTTTACAAAAACATTCAGTACTTC

clone_size: .
cdr3_length: 15
j_call: TRBJ2-1
d_call: TRBD1
v_call: TRBV29-1
cdr3_aa: CSVVPEDRSYNEQFF
cdr3_nt: TGCAGCGTTGTCCCCGAGGACAGGTCCTACAATGAGCAGTTCTTC